What follows are 12 T cell receptor beta chains derived from one specimen sequenced in a study of blood T cells in healthy people across ages. Then a second PCR, running about 7 to 11 cycles, was carried out with a sample-barcoded 5' primer and a J-beta primer mix. MiXCR, run by TCRdb on the 5' RACE reads, gives a single entry per CDR3 protein. The repertoire includes about 1.6 million distinct CDR3 sequences, roughly 32% of them detected once, and 10% to 12% sits in the top ten. The sequenced material came from blood. These receptors were taken from a woman in her twenties or thirties in good health.

This clonotype was detected only a few times. The chain recombines TRBV20-1 with TRBJ2-3; a possible D gene is TRBD2 (5 bases). Germline assignment: CDR1 DFQATT and CDR2 SNEGSKA (reference sequence). The CDR3 extends over 13 amino acids. Trimming took 3 bases from V and 6 from J, leaving 13 bases between them. In DNA, the CDR3 is TGCAGTGCTAGCGCCAGCGGTGGGGATACGCAGTATTTT. It yields the protein CSASASGGDTQYF.

This clonotype was recorded a few times. The rearrangement uses TRBV6-5 and TRBJ1-5; D unclear. This CDR3 is 16 amino acids long. The germline V gene has CDR1 MNHEY and CDR2 SVGAGI. Between the trimmed V and J ends, which lost 5 bases and 1 base, there was a span of 15 bases. CDR3 DNA: TGTGCCAGCAGTCAAAAACCAAGAGGGAGCAATCAGCCCCAGCATTTT. Residues: CASSQKPRGSNQPQHF.

This chain uses TRBV7-2 with TRBJ1-2; the D gene is possibly TRBD1 (5 bases). CDR1 is SGHTA and CDR2 is FQGNSA in the germline V gene. The CDR3 covers 14 residues. Trimming shortened V by 7 bases and J by 6 bases, and 18 bases separated the two germline ends. The CDR3 sequence: CASTRERGGDGYTF. CDR3 coding DNA: TGTGCCAGCACCCGGGAGAGGGGCGGGGATGGCTACACCTTC.

This clonotype was counted a few times. The V call is TRBV20-1, the J call TRBJ2-4; no clear D. V shed 7 bases and J shed 0 bases, with 16 bases lying between them. The CDR3 covers 15 residues. The germline V gene encodes CDR1 DFQATT and CDR2 SNEGSKA (reference sequence). CDR3 region: CSVQAQRIAKNIQYF. The CDR3 nucleotides are TGCAGTGTCCAAGCCCAACGGATAGCCAAAAACATTCAGTACTTC.

Details on this clonotype: The CDR3 end shows no conserved phenylalanine or tryptophan, and so a read error is likely. The chain links TRBV11-2 to TRBJ2-1; 8 nucleotides agree with TRBD2. V dropped 1 base and J dropped 8; count of bases not matched to a gene: 7. The CDR3 covers 15 residues. CDR1 is SGHAT, CDR2 FQNNGV, per germline. CDR3: CASSLGGGNSYEQFL. CDR3 sequence (DNA): TGTGCCAGCAGCTTAGGCGGGGGGAACTCGTATGAGCAGTTCCTC.

The J gene is TRBJ2-3, the V gene TRBV11-1, with D possibly matching TRBD1 (5 bases). Germline-derived CDR1 and CDR2 are SGHAT and FQDESV (reference sequence). With 4 bases removed from V and 0 bases from J, the gap between germline ends came to 14 bases. The length of the CDR3 is 16 residues. The CDR3 sequence is CASSSWGSPSTDTQYF. CDR3 sequence (DNA): TGTGCCAGCAGCTCCTGGGGCAGCCCTAGCACAGATACGCAGTATTTT.

This chain joins TRBV5-1 and TRBJ1-2, with D unresolved. V was trimmed by 0 bases and J by 1 base, leaving 22 bases between them. Germline V CDR1 and CDR2: SGHRS, YFSETQ. The CDR3 runs 19 residues. CDR3 sequence: CASSLGLSSGSRINYGYTF. The DNA of the CDR3 is TGCGCCAGCAGCTTGGGATTAAGTAGCGGCAGCCGGATTAACTATGGCTACACCTTC.

The J gene is TRBJ2-5, the V gene TRBV28; maybe TRBD2 (6 bases). V lost 6 bases and J lost 3, with 32 bases in between. Per the germline V gene, CDR1 is MDHEN and CDR2 is SYDVKM. The CDR3 covers 20 residues. CDR3 residues: CASRGLPPLGVAVVEETQYF. In DNA, the CDR3 is TGTGCCAGCAGGGGGCTGCCCCCGTTGGGGGTAGCGGTTGTCGAAGAGACCCAGTACTTC.

A few counts support this clonotype. The CDR3 here is CASSLGLALVSYNEQFF. The CDR3 DNA follows: TGTGCCAGCAGCTTGGGACTAGCCCTCGTCTCCTACAATGAGCAGTTCTTC. The chain couples TRBV5-6 to TRBJ2-1, with 7 positions matching TRBD2. Germline lookup yields CDR1 SGHDT and CDR2 YYEEEE. Trimming took 0 bases from V and 0 from J; bases not matched to a gene: 6. CDR3 size: 17 residues.

The chain links TRBV20-1 to TRBJ1-5; 9 nucleotides agree with TRBD1. V lost 3 bases and J lost 11; bases outside the gene matches: 11. The CDR3 length is 14 residues. Germline CDR1 and CDR2: DFQATT and SNEGSKA (reference sequence). The CDR3 loop reads CSASPGTGMEAQHF. CDR3 nucleotide sequence: TGCAGTGCTAGCCCCGGGACAGGGATGGAAGCCCAGCATTTT.

This clonotype has just one count. The chain uses TRBV6-5 and TRBJ1-2; maybe TRBD1 (6 bases). There are 15 residues in the CDR3. The germline V and J ends were trimmed by 2 bases and 5 bases, with 15 bases remaining between them. The germline V gene has CDR1 MNHEY and CDR2 SVGAGI. As DNA, the CDR3 is TGTGCCAGCAGTTACGGGTCAGGGGCAGGGTATGGCTACACCTTC. Its translation is CASSYGSGAGYGYTF.

This clonotype was observed a few times. V is TRBV4-1 and J is TRBJ2-7; tentatively, D is TRBD1 or TRBD2 (5 bases each). Deletions cut 1 base from V and 0 bases from J, with 10 bases between. The CDR3 consists of 15 residues. Germline V lookup: CDR1 MGHRA, CDR2 YSYEKL. The CDR3 loop reads CASSQGAGTSYEQYF. DNA of the CDR3: TGCGCCAGCAGCCAAGGGGCCGGGACCTCCTACGAGCAGTACTTC.